This TCR beta chain comes out of a study of CD8 T cells in ankylosing spondylitis (dated by TCRdb to the late 2010s). Regarding the research as a whole: The study profiled T cell receptor beta repertoires in healthy donors and ankylosing spondylitis patients to find disease-linked TCR variants. In total, the full study cohort was made up of nearly 110 healthy donors and about two dozen ankylosing spondylitis patients. Peripheral blood was sampled, and synovial fluid was additionally collected from ankylosing spondylitis patients.

As concerns this clonotype: This receptor's antigen is unknown. One base away there is no much larger clone; base qualities are not given.

Results the study describes overall, beyond this receptor: Significant enrichment of the disease-linked clones was reported in matched synovial fluid samples from ankylosing spondylitis patients. Some of the motif variants had been reported before in the synovial fluid and blood of reactive arthritis patients, a finding that suggests common disease-initiation mechanisms. Blood from ankylosing spondylitis patients appeared to be characterized by a TCR beta motif composed of eight highly homologous amino acid variants. The disease-linked clones had a CD8+ phenotype and were found at relatively low frequencies in peripheral blood.

Sequencing took place on an Illumina HiSeq 2500. Quantitative 5'-RACE with molecular barcodes was the method used to prepare the TCR beta libraries. In the source study's methods: A new computational method based on a probabilistic model of VDJ rearrangement was used to identify disease-linked TCR variants. TCRdb passed the public sequencing reads through fastp at Q25 and MiXCR, retaining productive beta sequences. All rows with the same CDR3 protein become a single entry with the most common DNA and genes. TCRdb, not the authors, supplied the V and J calls. The sample table lists 670,000 or so distinct CDR3 sequences, roughly 19% of them with a count of one. In total, the top ten clones hold over 15% of the sample. The clonotype originates from a male donor with ankylosing spondylitis. Sequencing used blood, either unsorted or a sorted T cell fraction (not recorded which).

The DNA reads TGTGCCAGCAGCCCAGGACAGGGGGCGGTTAACTATGGCTACACCTTC. It specifies CASSPGQGAVNYGYTF. Recombination connected TRBV7-2 to TRBJ1-2; the junction holds 11 bases that match TRBD1. V loses 5 bases at its end and J loses 1 base; junction bases beyond the gene matches: 6. Looking up the germline V gene yields CDR1 SGHTA and CDR2 FQGNSA. The CDR3 starts with the cysteine, ends with the phenylalanine, and has 16 residues. Just CDR3 DNA is preserved here, 48 bases in frame from base 1.